The subject of this entry is one T cell receptor beta chain. Germline loops: CDR1 WSHSY, CDR2 SAAADI. This CDR3 has 13 amino acids. Trimming removed 8 bases from V and 6 bases from J; junction bases left unmatched: 7. Resolution of symptoms, clearance, or two negative PCRs was present in recovered Cohort 3 donors. These data belong to a study of blood T cell repertoires in COVID-19. On the study more broadly: Sample material is recorded as cDNA or gDNA derived from T cells, B-cell-depleted T cells, or PBMCs.

Original analysis: Estimated nucleated cell counts came from reference gene primer amplification. The assay was immunoSEQ multiplex PCR, and TCRdb's table has in-frame clones only and misses some. The DNA was the basis for D and trimming; V, J and clone size are from that table. Altogether some 500,000 clones are present, roughly 90% being singletons, with the ten largest covering approximately 1.8%. This TCR was sampled from a woman between 35 and 50 years old who had recovered from COVID-19. Sequenced sample: PBMCs or T cells enriched from blood (not recorded which). The rearrangement joins TRBV10-2 to TRBJ2-1, with 7 nucleotides matching TRBD1. Here the CDR3 DNA reads TGCGCCAGCGGTAGGGGGCATCGCAATGAGCAGTTCTTC. It translates to CASGRGHRNEQFF.